This TCR beta chain was identified in a study of OX40 agonist ivuxolimab in advanced cancers. Study-level points and caveats: Some patients who did not respond also had low normalized T-cell clonal expansion. Antigen specificity was not determined for the expanded peripheral T cells. At doses 0.1 to 3.0 mg/kg, CD4+ and CD8+ clones expanded.

Regarding this clone: Its specificity is unknown. Other nucleotide sequences in the sample specify the same CDR3.

The CDR3 is 13 residues long. V lost 2 bases, J lost 2 bases, and 6 bases lay in between. CDR1 and CDR2 (germline): SGHRS, YFSETQ. Clones were read by immunoSEQ multiplex PCR, and TCRdb kept only the in-frame ones, dropping some. The sample shows about 58,000 clones, 80% to 90% of them seen only once. The TCR was taken from an adult with an advanced solid tumor such as melanoma, head and neck, liver or kidney cancer. The genes are TRBV5-1 and TRBJ2-3; D remains ambiguous. Sequenced material: CD4+ or CD8+ T cells sorted from blood, taken in a trial of the OX40 agonist ivuxolimab. In DNA, the CDR3 is TGCGCCAGCAGCTTAGAGACCACAGATACGCAGTATTTT. Amino acid sequence: CASSLETTDTQYF.